This T cell receptor beta chain was obtained from a study of blood T cell repertoires in COVID-19. Whole-study context: Samples representing acute and convalescent COVID-19 were sourced from the United States, Italy and Spain. The analysed material was cDNA or gDNA that came from T cells, B-cell-depleted T cells, or PBMCs.

In the authors' methods: The authors estimated nucleated cell counts from reference gene primer amplification. TCRdb's table, derived via immunoSEQ multiplex PCR, lists solely in-frame clones and lacks some. The V and J calls and clone size were taken over from that table, and D and trimming were inferred from the DNA. The sample holds roughly 440,000 clones, about 91% seen once. CDR3 length: 14 residues. Germline assignment: CDR1 SGHAT and CDR2 FQNNGV. Trimming stripped 3 bases from V and 4 bases from J, with 13 bases between. The sample taken for sequencing was peripheral blood. V gene TRBV11-2 combines with J gene TRBJ2-7; D unresolved. The TCR sequence derives from a woman aged 50 to 60 with COVID-19, enrolled during active disease. The DNA of the CDR3 is TGTGCCAGCAGCTTGACTCAACTTGAATACGAGCAGTACTTC. It yields the protein CASSLTQLEYEQYF. Drawing the rest from reference TRBV11-2 and TRBJ2-7, the complete variable domain is EAGVAQSPRYKIIEKRQSVAFWCNPISGHATLYWYQQILGQGPKLLIQFQNNGVVDDSQLPKDRFSAERLKGVDSTLKIQPAKLEDSAVYLCASSLTQLEYEQYFGPGTRLTVT.